This T cell receptor beta chain appears in the sequencing data of a study of identical twins. Study-level findings and limits: Beta clonotypes that were abundant in cord blood contained fewer insertions, a pattern absent from memory repertoires. It was possible that invariant MAIT and iNKT cells partly confounded the zero-insertion analyses. With monozygotic twins, out-of-frame TCR alpha sharing exceeded what models estimated. Its conclusions, products of cross-sectional statistical analysis, did not come from following the same donors.

The CDR3 covers 14 residues. Deletions cut 8 bases from V and 0 bases from J, with 8 bases between. Germline lookup yields CDR1 ENHRY and CDR2 SYGVKD. TCRdb re-derived calls from the 5' RACE reads in MiXCR, one entry per CDR3 protein. Of around 1.7 million distinct CDR3 sequences in the sample, 32% were seen once. A note on this clonotype: Antigen: not known.

Material for sequencing was cord blood. The J gene is TRBJ1-6, the V gene TRBV10-3; the D gene is possibly TRBD1 (5 bases). The TCR sequence derives from a newborn girl in good health. CDR3 residues: CAIRGNSYNSPLHF. CDR3 nucleotides: TGTGCCATCCGGGGGAACTCCTATAATTCACCCCTCCACTTT.